This T cell receptor beta chain was observed in a study of control samples from healthy donors and cancer patients. Here immunoSEQ multiplex PCR was the method, and the copy in TCRdb shows in-frame clones only, minus some. Counted here are 190,000 or so clones, approximately 95% occurring once; the ten biggest clones make up around 1.6%. The TCR originated in a man in his late teens or twenties in good health. What was sequenced was blood.

CDR3 sequence: CASSLGGGPADTQYF. As DNA, the CDR3 is TGTGCCAGCAGCTTGGGGGGGGGTCCCGCAGATACGCAGTATTTT. The chain joins TRBV5-4 to TRBJ2-3; TRBD2 agrees at 7 bases. Germline values: CDR1 SGHNT, CDR2 YYREEE (reference sequence). Unmatched junction bases numbered 5, after V lost 0 bases and J lost 4 bases. The CDR3 is 15 amino acids.